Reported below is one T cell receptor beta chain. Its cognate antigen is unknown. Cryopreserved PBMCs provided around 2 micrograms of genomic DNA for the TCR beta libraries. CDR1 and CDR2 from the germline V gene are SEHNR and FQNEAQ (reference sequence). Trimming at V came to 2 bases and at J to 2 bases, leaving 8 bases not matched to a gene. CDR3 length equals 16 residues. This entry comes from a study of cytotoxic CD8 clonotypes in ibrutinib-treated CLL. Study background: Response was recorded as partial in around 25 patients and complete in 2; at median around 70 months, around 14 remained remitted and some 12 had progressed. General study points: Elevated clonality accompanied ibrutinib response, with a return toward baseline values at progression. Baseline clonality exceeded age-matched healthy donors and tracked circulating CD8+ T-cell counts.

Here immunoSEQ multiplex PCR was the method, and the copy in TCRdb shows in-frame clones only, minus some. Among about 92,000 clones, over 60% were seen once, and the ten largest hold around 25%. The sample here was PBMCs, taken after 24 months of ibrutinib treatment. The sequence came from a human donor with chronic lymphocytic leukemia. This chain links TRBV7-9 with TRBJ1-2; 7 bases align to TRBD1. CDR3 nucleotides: TGTGCCAGCAGCTTAAGTGAGGGGGCCAGCAACTATGGCTACACCTTC. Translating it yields CASSLSEGASNYGYTF.